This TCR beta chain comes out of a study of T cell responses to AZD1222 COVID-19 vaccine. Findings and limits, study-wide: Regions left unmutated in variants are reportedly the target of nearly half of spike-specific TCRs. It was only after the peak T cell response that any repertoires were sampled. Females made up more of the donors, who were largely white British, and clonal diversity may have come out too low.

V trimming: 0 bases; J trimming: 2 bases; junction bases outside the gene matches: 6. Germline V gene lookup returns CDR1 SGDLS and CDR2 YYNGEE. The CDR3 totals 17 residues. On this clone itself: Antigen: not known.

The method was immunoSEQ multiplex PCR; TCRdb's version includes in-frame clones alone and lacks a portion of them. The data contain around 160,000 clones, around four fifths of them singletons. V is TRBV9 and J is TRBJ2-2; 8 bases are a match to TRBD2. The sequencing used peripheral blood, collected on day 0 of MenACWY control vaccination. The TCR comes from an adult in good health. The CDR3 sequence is CASSVVPRGGNTGELFF. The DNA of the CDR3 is TGTGCCAGCAGCGTAGTCCCCCGGGGGGGCAACACCGGGGAGCTGTTTTTT.